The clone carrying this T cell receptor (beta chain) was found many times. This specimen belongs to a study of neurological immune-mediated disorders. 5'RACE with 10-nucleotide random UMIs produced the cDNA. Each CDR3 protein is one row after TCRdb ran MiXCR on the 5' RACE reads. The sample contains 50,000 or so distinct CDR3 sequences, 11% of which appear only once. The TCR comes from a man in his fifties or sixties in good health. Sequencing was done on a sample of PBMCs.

DNA for the CDR3: TGCAGTGCTGGCGGGGACAGTGTGAATTCACCCCTCCACTTT. Translation: CSAGGDSVNSPLHF. The chain couples TRBV20-1 to TRBJ1-6; TRBD1 matches 7 bases. The CDR3 contains 14 residues. V gave up 5 bases and J gave up 7 bases; unmatched junction bases: 8. CDR1 DFQATT and CDR2 SNEGSKA come from the germline V gene (reference sequence).